The 8 T cell receptor beta chains listed next were all sequenced from one sample in a study of blood T cell repertoires in COVID-19. Using immunoSEQ multiplex PCR, the repertoire was profiled, and TCRdb retains in-frame clones only, with some absent. Counted here are hundreds of thousands of clones, 80% to 90% occurring once; the ten biggest clones make up around 9.6%. Sample: peripheral blood. These TCRs come from a woman in her 70s with COVID-19, enrolled during active disease.

The V call is TRBV25-1, the J call TRBJ1-2; a weak D match, TRBD1 (6 bases). The CDR3 contains 16 residues. V dropped 7 bases and J dropped 0 bases, with 18 bases sitting between them. The germline CDR1 and CDR2 sequences are MGHDK and SYGVNS. CDR3 coding DNA: TGTGCCAGCACACCTGGGGGGGGCATAGCTAACTATGGCTACACCTTC. This encodes CASTPGGGIANYGYTF.

This rearrangement joins TRBV28 to TRBJ2-7, with 11 bases identical to TRBD1. The CDR3 totals 14 residues. CDR1 is MDHEN and CDR2 is SYDVKM in the germline V gene. The J segment lost 5 bases and the V segment lost 8 bases, leaving 8 bases of the junction unmatched. CDR3 coding DNA: TGTGCCAGCGGCCGGACAGGGGGCGCCCACGAGCAGTACTTC. Its translation: CASGRTGGAHEQYF.

The V and J genes are TRBV29-1 and TRBJ1-2, with 11 nucleotides matching TRBD1. This CDR3 is 16 amino acids long. The germline CDR1 and CDR2 sequences are SQVTM and ANQGSEA. Losses at the gene ends were 6 bases for V and 3 bases for J; bases not matched to a gene: 12. The CDR3 region is CSVRGGTGGLDYGYTF. The CDR3 DNA sequence: TGCAGCGTAAGGGGTGGGACAGGGGGATTAGACTATGGCTACACCTTC.

To note about this clone: The junction departs from germline at one end; a sequencing error may be responsible. The chain links TRBV27 to TRBJ2-2; D is uncertain. The CDR3 length is 15 residues. Per the germline V gene, CDR1 is MNHEY and CDR2 is SMNVEV (reference sequence). CDR3 DNA: TGTGCCAGCACCACAAAGACACTGAACAGCGGGGAGCTGTTTTTT. Its translation: CASTTKTLNSGELFF.

Only one count was recorded for this clone. The chain links TRBV29-1 to TRBJ1-1, with a weak D call TRBD1 (5 bases). Germline CDR1 and CDR2: SQVTM and ANQGSEA. V was cut by 7 bases and J by 0 bases, with 12 bases left in between. CDR3 length: 13 amino acids. Here the CDR3 reads CSAGGAVNTEAFF. In nucleotides, the CDR3 is TGCAGCGCCGGGGGAGCGGTGAACACTGAAGCTTTCTTT.

V gene TRBV7-9 combines with J gene TRBJ2-3, with a weak D call TRBD1 (5 bases). Trimming removed 5 bases from V and 3 bases from J, with 9 bases in between. The CDR3 is made up of 13 amino acids. The germline gives CDR1 SEHNR, CDR2 FQNEAQ (reference sequence). The CDR3 spells CASSQRQTDTQYF. In DNA, the CDR3 is TGTGCCAGCAGCCAGCGACAGACAGATACGCAGTATTTT.

The chain uses TRBV7-9 and TRBJ1-2; TRBD1 aligns across 8 bases. After removal of 4 bases from V and 8 bases from J, the junction contained 9 bases not matched to a gene. Germline loops: CDR1 SEHNR, CDR2 FQNEAQ (reference sequence). The CDR3 extends over 14 amino acids. CDR3 in DNA: TGTGCCAGCAGCTCCGGGACAGGTGGACGCGGCTACACCTTC. This codes for CASSSGTGGRGYTF.

The CDR3 coding sequence is TGTGCCAGCTCACCCCCCCTCGGACAGGATCACTCCTACGAGCAGTACTTC. Translating it yields CASSPPLGQDHSYEQYF. The chain joins TRBV18 to TRBJ2-7, with TRBD1 matching 7 bases. V was clipped by 3 bases and J by 0 bases; unmatched bases: 11. The CDR3 is made up of 17 amino acids. Looked up from germline, CDR1 is KGHSH and CDR2 is LQKENI.